Following are 20 T cell receptor beta chains from one sample sequenced in a study of blood T cell repertoires in COVID-19 (TCRdb year 2020). Library generation was performed with the immunoSEQ multiplex PCR assay. What TCRdb holds here is the immuneACCESS table cut down to in-frame rearrangements. Part of the clones is not present; checked against another copy, under half of the missing clones reflect an unresolved V gene, and the others are unexplained. In this sample the table shows 300,000 or so clones, about nine tenths of which occur a single time. Approximately 2.1% of the sample belongs to the ten largest clones. Sequencing was carried out using peripheral blood. The receptors come from a woman in her thirties with COVID-19, enrolled during active disease.

The CDR3 loop reads CASSQDGGGNLNEQYF. As DNA, the CDR3 is TGTGCCAGCAGCCAAGACGGGGGAGGGAACCTAAACGAGCAGTACTTC. The chain has TRBV14 and TRBJ2-7; 7 bases map to TRBD2. J lost 5 bases, V lost 0 bases, and 10 bases had no gene match. Germline CDR1 is SGHDN and CDR2 is FVKESK. This CDR3 has 16 residues.

The V call is TRBV5-1, the J call TRBJ2-2; 8 bases align to TRBD2. Germline CDR1 SGHRS, CDR2 YFSETQ. CDR3 length: 15 amino acids. Trimming at V came to 0 bases and at J to 7 bases, leaving 5 bases not matched to a gene. Here the CDR3 DNA reads TGCGCCAGCAGCTTGGCCAGCGGGAGTTTCGGGGAGCTGTTTTTT. Translation gives CASSLASGSFGELFF.

This rearrangement joins TRBV6-5 to TRBJ1-4, with 8 bases identical to TRBD1. The CDR3 length is 16 residues. Germline V gene sequence: CDR1 MNHEY, CDR2 SVGAGI. V shed 2 bases, J shed 4 bases, and the junction held 6 bases outside the gene matches. The CDR3 sequence is CASSYAGDRNNEKLFF. DNA of the CDR3: TGTGCCAGCAGTTACGCGGGGGACAGGAATAATGAAAAACTGTTTTTT.

The chain joins TRBV5-4 to TRBJ2-3; 9 nucleotides match TRBD1. Germline values: CDR1 SGHNT, CDR2 YYREEE (reference sequence). CDR3 length equals 15 residues. J was trimmed by 2 bases and V by 4 bases; bases with no gene match: 5. CDR3 sequence reads: CASSPDRGYTDTQYF. The DNA for the CDR3 is TGTGCCAGCAGCCCGGACAGGGGCTACACAGATACGCAGTATTTT.

This sequence joins TRBV19 and TRBJ1-6, with TRBD1 matching 10 bases. The CDR3 runs 17 residues. The V gene end was trimmed by 2 bases and the J gene end by 8 bases; junction bases not matched to a gene: 9. Germline CDR1 and CDR2: LNHDA and SQIVND (reference sequence). The CDR3 sequence is CASSIRTGGADDSPLHF. As DNA, the CDR3 is TGTGCCAGTAGTATAAGGACAGGGGGAGCGGACGATTCACCCCTCCACTTT.

This clone has a single count. The CDR3: CASSLAGIGTSGSEQFF. Here the CDR3 DNA reads TGTGCCAGCAGCTTAGCTGGGATCGGGACTTCTGGGTCGGAGCAGTTCTTC. This rearrangement joins TRBV11-2 to TRBJ2-1, with D possibly TRBD2 on 6 matching bases. CDR3 length equals 17 residues. CDR1 is SGHAT and CDR2 is FQNNGV in the germline V gene. Trimming took 1 base from V and 10 from J, leaving 23 bases between them.

The J gene is TRBJ1-1, the V gene TRBV2; TRBD1 aligns across 8 bases. Unmatched junction bases numbered 14, after V lost 7 bases and J lost 1 base. The CDR3 consists of 17 residues. From germline, CDR1 is SNHLY and CDR2 FYNNEI. The CDR3 nucleotides are TGTGCCAGCAAGCTAGGGGGGACAGGTCGAGGGAACACTGAAGCTTTCTTT. This codes for CASKLGGTGRGNTEAFF.

The table lists this clone with a count of one. The chain recombines TRBV19 with TRBJ2-5; a weak D match, TRBD2 (6 bases). Germline assignment: CDR1 LNHDA and CDR2 SQIVND (reference sequence). Trimming took off 5 bases at V and 4 bases at J, with 14 bases between the two ends. The CDR3 has 14 residues. This chain's CDR3 is CASSSSPLAETQYF. Written as DNA, the CDR3 is TGTGCCAGTAGTTCGTCCCCACTAGCAGAGACCCAGTACTTC.

The genes are TRBV5-1 and TRBJ1-2; TRBD1 agrees at 8 bases. The CDR3 length is 14 residues. Per the germline V gene, CDR1 is SGHRS and CDR2 is YFSETQ. Trimming cost V 4 bases and J 7 bases; bases outside gene matches: 9. CDR3 residues: CASSPLQDRAGYTF. For the CDR3, the DNA is TGCGCCAGCAGCCCTCTCCAGGACAGGGCTGGCTACACCTTC. The whole variable domain, filled in from reference TRBV5-1 and TRBJ1-2, reads KAGVTQTPRYLIKTRGQQVTLSCSPISGHRSVSWYQQTPGQGLQFLFEYFSETQRNKGNFPGRFSGRQFSNSRSEMNVSTLELGDSALYLCASSPLQDRAGYTFGSGTRLTVV.

The J gene is TRBJ1-3, the V gene TRBV10-3; TRBD1 agrees at 9 bases. Germline V gives CDR1 ENHRY, CDR2 SYGVKD. Trimming at V came to 2 bases and at J to 2 bases, leaving 1 base not matched to a gene. The CDR3 has 15 residues. DNA of the CDR3: TGTGCCATCAGTGAGACAGGGGGCGCTGGAAACACCATATATTTT. Residues: CAISETGGAGNTIYF.

The count of this clone is one. V is TRBV3-1 (or the pseudogene TRBV3-2) and J is TRBJ2-5; D remains ambiguous. The CDR3 has 13 amino acids. Germline V lookup: CDR1 LGHDT, CDR2 YNNKEL (reference sequence). V lost 5 bases and J 2 bases, leaving 9 bases between the germline ends. The CDR3 nucleotides are TGTGCCAGCAGCTGGCCACAACAAGAGACCCAGTACTTC. Translation: CASSWPQQETQYF.

The genes are TRBV11-2 and TRBJ2-7, with 8 positions matching TRBD2. Trimming cost V 1 base and J 0 bases; bases outside gene matches: 8. CDR3 length: 17 amino acids. In germline, CDR1 is SGHAT, CDR2 FQNNGV. The CDR3 sequence: CASSLASSGGPSYEQYF. The CDR3, as DNA: TGTGCCAGCAGCTTAGCGTCCAGCGGGGGACCCTCCTACGAGCAGTACTTC.

The rearrangement links TRBV7-9 to TRBJ1-5; 10 nucleotides align to TRBD1. The V segment lost 3 bases and the J segment 3 bases; nucleotides outside the gene matches: 2. Per germline, CDR1 SEHNR and CDR2 FQNEAQ (reference sequence). The CDR3 has 15 residues. CDR3 sequence: CASSFGTGDNQPQHF. CDR3 in DNA: TGTGCCAGCAGCTTTGGGACAGGGGACAATCAGCCCCAGCATTTT. Full variable domain (outside the CDR3, taken from reference TRBV7-9 and TRBJ1-5): DTGVSQNPRHKITKRGQNVTFRCDPISEHNRLYWYRQTLGQGPEFLTYFQNEAQLEKSRLLSDRFSAERPKGSFSTLEIQRTEQGDSAMYLCASSFGTGDNQPQHFGDGTRLSIL.

The chain couples TRBV10-1 to TRBJ2-5; the match to TRBD1 covers 7 bases. The CDR3 sequence is 13 residues long. Germline V gives CDR1 WNHNN, CDR2 SYGVQD (reference sequence). V lost 6 bases, J lost 0 bases, and 1 base stayed unmatched. CDR3 in DNA: TGCGCCAGCAGCGACAGGGACCAAGAGACCCAGTACTTC. Residues: CASSDRDQETQYF.

The V call is TRBV14, the J call TRBJ1-1, with D unresolved. The CDR3 runs to 14 residues. CDR1 SGHDN and CDR2 FVKESK come from the germline V gene. The V end lost 0 bases, the J end lost 8 bases, and 13 bases lay between the germline ends. The CDR3 bases are TGTGCCAGCAGCCAAGATCTAAGAAGGGAGGAAGCTTTCTTT. Translation gives CASSQDLRREEAFF.

This clone was recorded once. This chain connects TRBV7-2 to TRBJ1-6; maybe TRBD1 (5 bases). The CDR3 totals 16 residues. CDR1 and CDR2 from the germline V gene are SGHTA and FQGNSA. The V end lost 0 bases, the J end lost 7 bases, and 13 bases lay between the germline ends. Here the CDR3 DNA reads TGTGCCAGCAGCTTAGCGGGGGGGGAGAAGAATTCACCCCTCCACTTT. Amino acid sequence: CASSLAGGEKNSPLHF.

V and J are TRBV24-1 and TRBJ1-1; TRBD1 matches 7 bases. The germline gives CDR1 KGHDR, CDR2 SFDVKD. This CDR3 spans 13 amino acids. J was trimmed by 7 bases and V by 4 bases; bases with no gene match: 5. For the CDR3, the DNA is TGTGCCACCAGTGACCGGGACAGCCGTGAAGCTTTCTTT. Translating it yields CATSDRDSREAFF.

The chain is built from TRBV28 and TRBJ1-2; maybe TRBD1 (5 bases). There are 13 residues in the CDR3. V lost 2 bases, J lost 8 bases, and 12 bases lay in between. CDR1 MDHEN and CDR2 SYDVKM come from the germline V gene. This CDR3 reads CASSLARAVGYTF. Written as DNA, the CDR3 is TGTGCCAGCAGTTTAGCCAGGGCAGTGGGCTACACCTTC.

This chain uses TRBV10-1 with TRBJ2-2; 13 nucleotides align to TRBD2. The length of the CDR3 is 17 residues. Germline V gives CDR1 WNHNN, CDR2 SYGVQD (reference sequence). J gave up 7 bases and V 3 bases, and 8 bases lay outside the gene matches. CDR3: CASSEAGLAGAYGELFF. For the CDR3, the DNA is TGCGCCAGCAGTGAAGCCGGACTAGCGGGAGCTTACGGGGAGCTGTTTTTT.

This chain joins TRBV27 and TRBJ2-5; 9 nucleotides match TRBD2. CDR3 size: 16 residues. V dropped 3 bases and J dropped 2; count of bases not matched to a gene: 7. Germline assignment: CDR1 MNHEY and CDR2 SMNVEV (reference sequence). CDR3 sequence (DNA): TGTGCCAGCAGTTTTTACCTTAGCGGGGGACAAGAGACCCAGTACTTC. It is translated as CASSFYLSGGQETQYF.